This passage covers 9 T cell receptor beta chains from one sample sequenced in a study of blood T cell repertoires in COVID-19. The data were produced by immunoSEQ multiplex PCR, yet TCRdb's version contains in-frame clones alone and is incomplete. The sample lists over 250,000 clones, around 90% occurring once. Sequences were obtained from PBMCs or T cells enriched from blood (not recorded which). Receptors were obtained from a woman in her thirties who had recovered from COVID-19.

V gene TRBV10-3 combines with J gene TRBJ2-2, with 11 bases matching TRBD2. Germline-derived CDR1 and CDR2 are ENHRY and SYGVKD. Trimming took 7 bases from V and 6 from J; bases not matched to a gene: 7. The CDR3 is 15 amino acids. CDR3 nucleotides: TGTGCCATCAATGGGCTAGCGGGAGGAGCCGGGGAGCTGTTTTTT. Amino acids: CAINGLAGGAGELFF.

The CDR3 DNA follows: TGTGCCAGCAGCTATAGGGGCACAGGGGACTCTGGAAACACCATATATTTT. It translates to CASSYRGTGDSGNTIYF. The V and J genes are TRBV7-2 and TRBJ1-3, with 7 bases that match TRBD1. From germline, CDR1 is SGHTA and CDR2 FQGNSA. V lost 4 bases to trimming and J lost 0 bases; unmatched junction nucleotides: 9. The CDR3 length is 17 residues.

This chain connects TRBV4-1 to TRBJ1-1; 8 positions agree with TRBD1. This CDR3 spans 15 amino acids. Per germline, CDR1 MGHRA and CDR2 YSYEKL. V lost 2 bases to trimming and J lost 2 bases; unmatched junction nucleotides: 4. The CDR3 sequence is CASSQNGQGNTEAFF. Here the CDR3 DNA reads TGCGCCAGCAGCCAAAACGGACAGGGAAACACTGAAGCTTTCTTT.

The chain is built from TRBV28 and TRBJ2-7, with TRBD2 matching over 10 bases. The CDR3 contains 15 residues. After removal of 2 bases from V and 3 bases from J, the junction contained 4 bases not matched to a gene. The germline V gene encodes CDR1 MDHEN and CDR2 SYDVKM. In nucleotides, the CDR3 is TGTGCCAGCAGTTTAGGGCTAGCGGGAGTCTACGAGCAGTACTTC. It translates to CASSLGLAGVYEQYF.

In the case of this clone: This CDR3 is also generated by other DNA sequences in the sample. The CDR3 DNA reads TGTGCCTGGAGTGTACAAGAAAAACTGTTTTTT. Translating gives CAWSVQEKLFF. This sequence joins TRBV30 and TRBJ1-4; no definite D call. Trimming cost V 0 bases and J 8 bases, with 4 bases left between them. Germline-derived CDR1 and CDR2 are GTSNPN and SVGIG (reference sequence). The CDR3 is made up of 11 amino acids.

The chain employs TRBV7-2 and TRBJ2-3, with 11 bases fitting TRBD2. The CDR3 contains 15 residues. In germline, CDR1 is SGHTA, CDR2 FQGNSA. V shed 5 bases and J 4 bases; nucleotides not matched to a gene: 5. CDR3 sequence reads: CASSTSGSPPDTQYF. CDR3 nucleotides: TGTGCCAGCAGCACTAGCGGGAGTCCCCCAGATACGCAGTATTTT.

The chain's CDR3 is CASSTPRQGGFYNSPLHF. In nucleotides, the CDR3 is TGTGCCAGCAGTACCCCCAGACAGGGGGGGTTCTATAATTCACCCCTCCACTTT. The rearrangement links TRBV27 to TRBJ1-6, with TRBD1 matching 9 bases. Germline CDR1 is MNHEY and CDR2 is SMNVEV (reference sequence). The CDR3 runs to 18 residues. V shed 5 bases and J 3 bases; nucleotides not matched to a gene: 11.

The rearrangement joins TRBV20-1 to TRBJ2-1; TRBD2 agrees at 14 bases. Unmatched junction bases numbered 11, after V lost 3 bases and J lost 4 bases. The CDR3 contains 18 residues. Germline values: CDR1 DFQATT, CDR2 SNEGSKA (reference sequence). The CDR3 is CSASRVTSGRAGYNEQFF. CDR3 DNA sequence: TGCAGTGCTAGTAGAGTGACTAGCGGGAGGGCCGGGTACAATGAGCAGTTCTTC.

This chain uses TRBV7-9 with TRBJ1-2; 8 bases fit TRBD1. CDR3 size: 14 residues. V lost 5 bases and J lost 0; bases outside the gene matches: 2. The germline V gene has CDR1 SEHNR and CDR2 FQNEAQ (reference sequence). CDR3: CASSAGQANYGYTF. DNA for the CDR3: TGTGCCAGCAGCGCGGGACAGGCTAACTATGGCTACACCTTC. Full variable domain (outside the CDR3, taken from reference TRBV7-9 and TRBJ1-2): DTGVSQNPRHKITKRGQNVTFRCDPISEHNRLYWYRQTLGQGPEFLTYFQNEAQLEKSRLLSDRFSAERPKGSFSTLEIQRTEQGDSAMYLCASSAGQANYGYTFGSGTRLTVV.